A single TCR beta chain is shown here with its context. The data originate from a study of blood T cell repertoires in COVID-19. Whole-study context: Samples of COVID-19 (acute and convalescent) were obtained from the United States, Italy and Spain. T cells, B-cell-depleted T cells, or PBMCs provided the cDNA or gDNA that served as material.

As handled by the study authors: Using reference gene primer amplification, nucleated cell counts were estimated. Sequenced by immunoSEQ multiplex PCR; TCRdb stores in-frame clones only, minus some. The D gene and trimming were derived from the DNA, and the V and J assignments and clone size from that table. The table lists around 100,000 clones, roughly 84% of them singletons. CDR3 length: 15 residues. V gave up 7 bases and J gave up 1 base; unmatched junction bases: 6. The germline CDR1 and CDR2 sequences are ENHRY and SYGVKD. This sequence originates from a man in his 70s with active or convalescent COVID-19. The J gene is TRBJ2-3, the V gene TRBV10-3; 9 nucleotides agree with TRBD2. The specimen sequenced was peripheral blood. This CDR3 reads CAITPGGGGTDTQYF. The DNA for the CDR3 is TGTGCCATCACCCCTGGCGGGGGGGGCACAGATACGCAGTATTTT.